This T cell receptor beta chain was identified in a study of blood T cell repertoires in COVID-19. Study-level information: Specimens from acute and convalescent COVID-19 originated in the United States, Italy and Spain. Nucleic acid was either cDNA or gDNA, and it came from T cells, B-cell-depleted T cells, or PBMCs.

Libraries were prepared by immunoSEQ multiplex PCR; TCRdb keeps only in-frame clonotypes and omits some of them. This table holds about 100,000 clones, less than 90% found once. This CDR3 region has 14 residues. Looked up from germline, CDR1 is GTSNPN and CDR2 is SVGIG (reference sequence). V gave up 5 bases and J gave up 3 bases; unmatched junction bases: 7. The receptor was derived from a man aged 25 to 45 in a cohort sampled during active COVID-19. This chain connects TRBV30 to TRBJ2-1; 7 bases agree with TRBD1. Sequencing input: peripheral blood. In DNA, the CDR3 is TGTGCCTGGTCGTTAGGGGGCATCTACAATGAGCAGTTCTTC. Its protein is CAWSLGGIYNEQFF.